This is a list of T cell receptor beta chains from one sample in a study of T-cell memory formation after mild COVID-19. Via MiXCR, TCRdb re-called the 5' RACE reads, giving one row per CDR3 protein. Altogether some 300,000 distinct CDR3 sequences are present, less than 20% being singletons, with the ten largest covering roughly 20%. Sequenced material: PBMCs or a T cell subset sorted from them (not recorded which). The receptors here all came from a man aged 18-30 years who had mild COVID-19 (a few samples of this study predate the infection). Cell type and time point are not known. CDR3s include the opening cysteine and the closing phenylalanine or tryptophan. D genes are given only for firm matches. Clone size is shown for a subset of rows, as once, few, many or a class of expanded clone.

cdr3_length: 17
d_call: TRBD2
clone_size: few
v_call: TRBV5-1
j_call: TRBJ2-2
cdr3_nt: TGCGCCAGCAGCATCGTTGCGGGGGGCACGAGCACCGGGGAGCTGTTTTTT
cdr3_aa: CASSIVAGGTSTGELFF

cdr3_length: 12
d_call: .
clone_size: .
v_call: TRBV2
j_call: TRBJ2-5
cdr3_nt: TGTGCCAGCAATCGGGGAGGCGAGACCCAGTACTTC
cdr3_aa: CASNRGGETQYF

cdr3_length: 16
d_call: TRBD2
clone_size: .
v_call: TRBV6-5
j_call: TRBJ2-2
cdr3_nt: TGTGCCAGCAGGAGCGGGGCCGTCACGAACACCGGGGAGCTGTTTTTT
cdr3_aa: CASRSGAVTNTGELFF

cdr3_length: 15
d_call: TRBD2
clone_size: few
v_call: TRBV6-5
j_call: TRBJ2-3
cdr3_nt: TGTGCCAGCAGTTACGGGGGGGAGTACACAGATACGCAGTATTTT
cdr3_aa: CASSYGGEYTDTQYF

cdr3_length: 16
d_call: .
clone_size: .
v_call: TRBV28
j_call: TRBJ2-3
cdr3_nt: TGTGCCAGCAGTTTATCGGGGCCCGGGGGCACAGATACGCAGTATTTT
cdr3_aa: CASSLSGPGGTDTQYF

cdr3_length: 15
d_call: TRBD1
clone_size: few
v_call: TRBV7-2
j_call: TRBJ1-6
cdr3_nt: TGTGCCAGCAGCGCCCAACAGGGGGCCGGTTCACCCCTCCACTTT
cdr3_aa: CASSAQQGAGSPLHF

cdr3_length: 18
d_call: .
clone_size: many
v_call: TRBV7-2
j_call: TRBJ1-1
cdr3_nt: TGTGCCAGCAGCTTCACAGGGCGCAAATCCATCATGAACACTGAAGCTTTCTTT
cdr3_aa: CASSFTGRKSIMNTEAFF

cdr3_length: 16
d_call: TRBD1
clone_size: .
v_call: TRBV24-1
j_call: TRBJ2-5
cdr3_nt: TGTGCCACCAGTGGTCCCACAGGGGCCGCCGGAGAGACCCAGTACTTC
cdr3_aa: CATSGPTGAAGETQYF

cdr3_length: 15
d_call: .
clone_size: .
v_call: TRBV4-1
j_call: TRBJ1-5
cdr3_nt: TGCGCCAGCAGCCAAGTCGGAGATAGCAATCAGCCCCAGCATTTT
cdr3_aa: CASSQVGDSNQPQHF

cdr3_length: 14
d_call: .
clone_size: .
v_call: TRBV7-9
j_call: TRBJ2-7
cdr3_nt: TGTGCCAGCAGCACGTCACGGGGTCTCTACGAGCAGTACTTC
cdr3_aa: CASSTSRGLYEQYF

cdr3_length: 14
d_call: TRBD1
clone_size: few
v_call: TRBV16
j_call: TRBJ2-7
cdr3_nt: TGTGCCAGCAGCCAACGGGACAGCTCCTACGAGCAGTACTTC
cdr3_aa: CASSQRDSSYEQYF